The 18 T cell receptor beta chains below all came from one sample that was sequenced in a study of shared clonotypes between healthy human individuals. The data were produced by immunoSEQ multiplex PCR, yet TCRdb's version contains in-frame clones alone and is incomplete. The data hold some 2 million clones, with 95% observed a single time. Sequences were obtained from naive CD4+ T cells sorted from blood. This sample's subset: CD45RA+ positively selected. The source is a man younger than 35 in good health.

About this clone: Distinct nucleotide sequences in the sample also encode this CDR3. This chain uses TRBV7-2 with TRBJ2-7; 10 nucleotides agree with TRBD2. Germline CDR1 reads SGHTA; CDR2 reads FQGNSA. The CDR3 runs to 14 residues. V shed 5 bases and J 2 bases; nucleotides not matched to a gene: 3. CDR3 bases: TGTGCCAGCAGCCAACTAGCGGGACCCTACGAGCAGTACTTC. Protein sequence: CASSQLAGPYEQYF.

As concerns this clone: Other DNA sequences within the sample encode an identical CDR3. The V gene is TRBV11-2, the J gene TRBJ1-6; 9 nucleotides line up with TRBD1. CDR1 and CDR2 from the germline V gene are SGHAT and FQNNGV. Trimming at V came to 4 bases and at J to 5 bases, leaving 3 bases not matched to a gene. CDR3 length: 15 residues. This CDR3 is CASSSGTGNNSPLHF. The CDR3 DNA reads TGTGCCAGCAGCTCAGGGACAGGGAATAATTCACCCCTCCACTTT.

The chain couples TRBV29-1 to TRBJ2-5, with D unclear. The CDR3 loop spans 12 amino acids. CDR1 and CDR2 (germline): SQVTM, ANQGSEA. Trimming took 5 bases from V and 2 from J, leaving 9 bases between them. CDR3 DNA sequence: TGCAGCGTTAGTCAAATACAAGAGACCCAGTACTTC. It translates to CSVSQIQETQYF.

This chain uses TRBV11-2 with TRBJ1-2, with D possibly TRBD1 on 5 matching bases. Germline V gene lookup returns CDR1 SGHAT and CDR2 FQNNGV. The CDR3 contains 12 residues. Trimming removed 5 bases from V and 8 bases from J, with 12 bases in between. The CDR3: CASSALGVGYTF. CDR3 DNA sequence: TGTGCCAGCAGCGCCCTAGGGGTCGGCTACACCTTC.

V and J are TRBV4-3 and TRBJ2-7; 7 bases align to TRBD1. The CDR3 runs to 15 residues. V lost 0 bases, J lost 2 bases, and 4 bases stayed unmatched. Germline V CDR1 and CDR2: LGHNA, YSLEER. The CDR3 sequence is CASSQEVGTAYEQYF. The CDR3, as DNA: TGCGCCAGCAGCCAAGAGGTTGGGACAGCCTACGAGCAGTACTTC.

This chain links TRBV6-5 with TRBJ1-2; D unclear. The V gene lost 6 bases and the J gene lost 5 bases, with 10 bases spanning the gap. CDR1 and CDR2 from the germline V gene are MNHEY and SVGAGI. The CDR3 has 12 residues. Here the CDR3 DNA reads TGTGCCAGCAGCACCGTAGGGTATGGCTACACCTTC. Translated: CASSTVGYGYTF.

Only one count was recorded for this clone. This chain links TRBV10-3 with TRBJ2-3; D is unclear. The CDR3 is 14 residues long. The V and J ends lost 1 base and 7 bases respectively, with 12 bases between them. The germline V gene encodes CDR1 ENHRY and CDR2 SYGVKD. CDR3 sequence reads: CAISELSDANTQYF. The CDR3 DNA sequence: TGTGCCATCAGTGAGTTGAGTGATGCGAATACGCAGTATTTT.

The rearrangement joins TRBV4-1 to TRBJ1-3; weak D call: TRBD1 (6 bases). In germline, CDR1 is MGHRA, CDR2 YSYEKL. Trimming left V 2 bases short and J 0 bases short, with 11 bases between. The CDR3 totals 16 residues. The CDR3 nucleotides are TGCGCCAGCAGCCAAATACAGGGCGGCTCTGGAAACACCATATATTTT. Its protein product is CASSQIQGGSGNTIYF.

This chain joins TRBV11-2 and TRBJ2-1, with 7 bases that match TRBD1. V lost 0 bases, J lost 9 bases, and 5 bases stayed unmatched. The CDR3 is 14 amino acids. CDR1 is SGHAT and CDR2 is FQNNGV in the germline V gene. CDR3 sequence: CASSLDRGSGEQFF. The CDR3 DNA sequence: TGTGCCAGCAGCTTAGACAGGGGGTCGGGTGAGCAGTTCTTC. Full variable domain (remainder filled in from reference TRBV11-2 and TRBJ2-1): EAGVAQSPRYKIIEKRQSVAFWCNPISGHATLYWYQQILGQGPKLLIQFQNNGVVDDSQLPKDRFSAERLKGVDSTLKIQPAKLEDSAVYLCASSLDRGSGEQFFGPGTRLTVL.

The chain carries TRBV7-2 and TRBJ2-1; no definite D call. This CDR3 is 15 amino acids long. The V and J ends lost 1 base and 3 bases respectively, with 10 bases between them. Germline-derived CDR1 and CDR2 are SGHTA and FQGNSA. For the CDR3, the DNA is TGTGCCAGCAGCTTAGAAGGAAGGGACTACAATGAGCAGTTCTTC. As protein: CASSLEGRDYNEQFF.

A remark on this clone: The identical CDR3 is also encoded by other nucleotide sequences in the sample. Here the CDR3 DNA reads TGTGCCATCAGTGAGATAGCGGGAGGGCCAACAGATACGCAGTATTTT. Its protein product is CAISEIAGGPTDTQYF. V usage is TRBV10-3 and J usage is TRBJ2-3; the match to TRBD2 covers 11 bases. This CDR3 contains 16 residues. With 2 bases clipped from V and 3 bases from J, the junction kept 4 bases outside the gene matches. Germline V gene data show CDR1 as ENHRY and CDR2 as SYGVKD.

This chain connects TRBV28 to TRBJ2-7, with TRBD1 matching 9 bases. The CDR3 sequence is 16 residues long. V lost 4 bases, J lost 0 bases, and 7 bases stayed unmatched. Looked up from germline, CDR1 is MDHEN and CDR2 is SYDVKM. CDR3 nucleotides: TGTGCCAGCAGTTCATCCGGGACAGGGATCTCCTACGAGCAGTACTTC. Translated, it gives CASSSSGTGISYEQYF.

With respect to this clone: Within the sample, other DNA sequences also encode this same CDR3. V gene TRBV5-6 combines with J gene TRBJ2-1; D remains ambiguous. The V and J ends lost 2 bases and 5 bases respectively, with 2 bases between them. Germline V gene sequence: CDR1 SGHDT, CDR2 YYEEEE. The CDR3 contains 11 residues. CDR3 sequence (DNA): TGTGCCAGCAGCTTCAACAATGAGCAGTTCTTC. This encodes CASSFNNEQFF.

This chain uses TRBV11-2 with TRBJ2-3, with 8 bases fitting TRBD2. The CDR3 spans 16 residues. V gave up 1 base and J gave up 2 bases; unmatched junction bases: 5. Germline V gene lookup returns CDR1 SGHAT and CDR2 FQNNGV. The CDR3 nucleotides read TGTGCCAGCAGCTTAGCAACGGGAGGGTTCACAGATACGCAGTATTTT. It is translated as CASSLATGGFTDTQYF.

The V call is TRBV18, the J call TRBJ2-5, with D maybe TRBD2 (6 bases). The germline CDR1 and CDR2 sequences are KGHSH and LQKENI. The CDR3 covers 15 residues. Deletions cut 3 bases from V and 11 bases from J, with 22 bases between. DNA for the CDR3: TGTGCCAGCTCACCTTTGTCGACAGCAACGGGGGAGCAGTACTTC. It yields the protein CASSPLSTATGEQYF.

The chain couples TRBV10-3 to TRBJ2-1, with 13 bases that match TRBD2. CDR3 length: 14 residues. From germline, CDR1 is ENHRY and CDR2 SYGVKD. Losses at the gene ends were 10 bases for V and 5 bases for J; bases not matched to a gene: 5. CDR3: CATGTSGTDNEQFF. As DNA, the CDR3 is TGTGCCACCGGGACTAGCGGGACCGACAATGAGCAGTTCTTC.

This clone appeared once. This chain uses TRBV14 with TRBJ2-2; D gene unclear. V lost 0 bases and J 6 bases, leaving 8 bases between the germline ends. Germline CDR1 reads SGHDN; CDR2 reads FVKESK. The CDR3 length is 14 residues. The CDR3 is CASSQDLFPGELFF. The CDR3 DNA follows: TGTGCCAGCAGCCAAGATCTCTTTCCCGGGGAGCTGTTTTTT.

The chain uses TRBV2 and TRBJ1-4; D is perhaps TRBD1 (5 bases). This CDR3 is built from 15 residues. Germline V gene data show CDR1 as SNHLY and CDR2 as FYNNEI. Between the trimmed V and J ends, which lost 6 bases and 0 bases, there was a span of 11 bases. The CDR3 is CASRWTFATNEKLFF. The DNA for the CDR3 is TGTGCCAGCAGGTGGACATTTGCAACTAATGAAAAACTGTTTTTT.